These 8 T cell receptor beta chains were sequenced from one sample in a study of identical twins. TCRdb reanalysed the 5' RACE reads using MiXCR and keeps one entry per CDR3 protein. In the table there are some 200,000 distinct CDR3 sequences, about 7.5% of which are singletons. These data were also filed under a second study, of yellow fever vaccine responses in identical twins.

Sequencing used memory (CD45RO+) T cells sorted from blood. These receptors all come from a woman aged 18-30 years in good health.

This clonotype was recorded a few times. The chain combines TRBV5-6 with TRBJ2-1, with D perhaps TRBD2 (6 bases). The CDR3 spans 15 residues. The germline CDR1 and CDR2 sequences are SGHDT and YYEEEE. Between the trimmed V and J ends, which lost 2 bases and 2 bases, there was a span of 11 bases. The CDR3 loop reads CASSLWGLPYNEQFF. CDR3 in DNA: TGTGCCAGCAGCTTATGGGGACTCCCCTACAATGAGCAGTTCTTC.

This chain joins TRBV3-1 and TRBJ2-1, with 9 bases fitting TRBD2. CDR1 and CDR2 from the germline V gene are LGHDT and YNNKEL (reference sequence). The CDR3 has 15 residues. V was clipped by 2 bases and J by 6 bases; unmatched bases: 5. The CDR3 nucleotides are TGTGCCAGCAGCCAAATTAGCGGGAGATCCAATGAGCAGTTCTTC. Its translation: CASSQISGRSNEQFF.

This clonotype was detected a few times. This chain joins TRBV10-1 and TRBJ2-5; TRBD2 aligns across 8 bases. This CDR3 region has 13 residues. Losses at the gene ends were 5 bases for V and 3 bases for J; bases not matched to a gene: 2. The germline V gene encodes CDR1 WNHNN and CDR2 SYGVQD (reference sequence). The CDR3 DNA follows: TGCGCCAGCAGTATGACTAGCGAAGAGACCCAGTACTTC. This gives the protein CASSMTSEETQYF.

At least ten counts were recorded for this clonotype. The V and J genes are TRBV5-6 and TRBJ2-7; 11 bases are shared with TRBD2. V lost 4 bases to trimming and J lost 6 bases; unmatched junction nucleotides: 9. Germline lookup yields CDR1 SGHDT and CDR2 YYEEEE. This CDR3 has 15 amino acids. The CDR3 protein is CASSLLAGGGREQYF. The DNA of the CDR3 is TGTGCCAGCAGCCTCCTAGCGGGAGGAGGACGCGAGCAGTACTTC.

The J gene is TRBJ1-5, the V gene TRBV20-1; 10 nucleotides line up with TRBD1. V lost 6 bases to trimming and J lost 4 bases; unmatched junction nucleotides: 12. Germline V gene data show CDR1 as DFQATT and CDR2 as SNEGSKA (reference sequence). The CDR3 is made up of 16 amino acids. In DNA form, the CDR3 reads TGCAGTGCCGATTCACCGGGACAGGGGAAGAATCAGCCCCAGCATTTT. Its translation: CSADSPGQGKNQPQHF.

A few counts support this clonotype. The chain combines TRBV21-1 with TRBJ1-2; TRBD1 was called by the table and not checked on the DNA. TRBV21-1 is a pseudogene locus. The CDR3 contains 14 residues. CDR3 coding DNA: TGTGCCAGCAGCAAAGTTCACAGGGACTATGGCTACACCTTC. This sequence encodes CASSKVHRDYGYTF.

The genes are TRBV7-3 and TRBJ2-7; perhaps TRBD1 as D (6 bases). This CDR3 is built from 13 residues. V lost 5 bases, J lost 7 bases, and 15 bases lay in between. Germline CDR1 and CDR2: SGHTA and FQGTGA. The CDR3 DNA reads TGTGCCAGCAGCGGAACAGGGCAGGGGGAGCAGTACTTC. As protein: CASSGTGQGEQYF.

This rearrangement joins TRBV4-2 to TRBJ2-2; 14 nucleotides match TRBD2. Losses at the gene ends were 4 bases for V and 2 bases for J; bases not matched to a gene: 6. Germline CDR1 LGHNA, CDR2 YNFKEQ. The CDR3 covers 18 residues. CDR3 bases: TGTGCCAGCAGCCGCTCGGGACTAGCGGGGGCAAACACCGGGGAGCTGTTTTTT. Its translation: CASSRSGLAGANTGELFF.